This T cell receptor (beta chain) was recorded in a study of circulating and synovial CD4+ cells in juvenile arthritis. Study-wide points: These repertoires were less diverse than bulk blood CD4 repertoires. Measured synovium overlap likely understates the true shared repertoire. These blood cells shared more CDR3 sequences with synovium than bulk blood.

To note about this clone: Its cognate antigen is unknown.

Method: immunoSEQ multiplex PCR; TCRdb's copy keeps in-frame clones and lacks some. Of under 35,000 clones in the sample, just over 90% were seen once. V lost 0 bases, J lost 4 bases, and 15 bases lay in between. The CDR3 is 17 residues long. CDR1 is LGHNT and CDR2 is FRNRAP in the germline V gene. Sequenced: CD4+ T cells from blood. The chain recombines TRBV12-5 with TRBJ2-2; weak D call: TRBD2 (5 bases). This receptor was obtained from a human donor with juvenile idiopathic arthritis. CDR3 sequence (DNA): TGTGCTAGTGGTTTGGTACCGGGAACAGTTGGCACCGGGGAGCTGTTTTTT. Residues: CASGLVPGTVGTGELFF.